The T cell receptor (beta chain) described here comes from a study of regulatory T cells in long-lasting Graves disease. Study information: Over 5 years of antithyroid drugs plus positive TSH receptor antibodies defined persistent Graves' disease.

The CDR3 has 15 residues. Per germline, CDR1 SGDLS and CDR2 YYNGEE. V dropped 0 bases and J dropped 7 bases, with 11 bases sitting between them. CDR3-region Arm-PCR and iRepertoire HTBI primers produced the TCR beta libraries. TCRdb processed the multiplex PCR reads anew with MiXCR; each CDR3 protein has one entry. Of about 660,000 distinct CDR3 sequences listed, about 32% are singletons. Time point denoted: persistent/refractory GD, antithyroid drugs over 5 years with positive TRAb. Making the TCR library involved RNA that had been extracted from PBMCs. The sample holds many counts of this clonotype. The chain is built from TRBV9 and TRBJ1-6; D is undetermined. The clonotype comes from a female donor with Graves disease. Sequenced material: peripheral blood mononuclear cells (PBMCs), taken when the disease was refractory, from a patient treated with antithyroid drugs. The CDR3 DNA reads as TGTGCCAGCAGCGTAGATCCGGTGAGAAATTCACCCCTCCACTTT. Protein product: CASSVDPVRNSPLHF. Looking up the rest from reference TRBV9 and TRBJ1-6 gives the full variable domain: DSGVTQTPKHLITATGQRVTLRCSPRSGDLSVYWYQQSLDQGLQFLIQYYNGEERAKGNILERFSAQQFPDLHSELNLSSLELGDSALYFCASSVDPVRNSPLHFGNGTRLTVT.